The T cell receptor (beta chain) under discussion was sequenced for a study of blood T cells in healthy people across ages. As regards this clonotype: No antigen is known for it. This may be a read error: a much more frequent sequence differs by one nucleotide.

The CDR3 is made up of 14 amino acids. CDR1 SQVTM and CDR2 ANQGSEA come from the germline V gene. The use of a sample-barcoded 5' primer and a J-beta primer mix characterized a second PCR of roughly 6 to 11 cycles. TCRdb re-derived calls from the 5' RACE reads in MiXCR, one entry per CDR3 protein. The sample includes over a million distinct CDR3 sequences, over 35% seen only once; the top ten take 15% to 20%. Study-level results: Strongly correlated with naive T cell percentage was TCR beta diversity. Donors of long life had a larger count of naive CD4+ cells and greater diversity than aged donors.

V gene TRBV29-1 combines with J gene TRBJ2-5; D assignment may be TRBD1 or TRBD2 (5 bases each). The J call could be wrong; TRBJ2-7 is a better fit for the DNA end. The source of this sequence is a woman aged 55-70 years in good health. Input material: blood. The CDR3, as DNA: TGCAGCGTTGGATCAGGGACGGTCGGGGCCGAGCAGTACTTC. Translation gives CSVGSGTVGAEQYF.